This entry features one T cell receptor beta chain sequence. Germline V gives CDR1 ENHRY, CDR2 SYGVKD. CDR3 length equals 14 residues. Trimming stripped 5 bases from V and 0 bases from J, with 7 bases between. TCRdb called the 5' RACE reads again in MiXCR, with one record for every CDR3 protein. The table lists hundreds of thousands of distinct CDR3 sequences, 25% to 30% of them singletons. The data derive from a study of CD8 T cells in ankylosing spondylitis. The sequence was collected from a male donor with ankylosing spondylitis or in good health (not recorded which). The sample consisted of blood, either unsorted or a sorted T cell fraction (not recorded which). V usage is TRBV10-3 and J usage is TRBJ1-4, with D hard to call. Here the CDR3 DNA reads TGTGCCATCAGTCGGACCTCAACTAATGAAAAACTGTTTTTT. Its protein product is CAISRTSTNEKLFF.